The 5 T cell receptor beta chains below come from one sample, sequenced in a study of T cell responses to AZD1222 COVID-19 vaccine (dated by TCRdb to the early 2020s). What the time point label conveys for this sample: baseline before first vaccination. The library relied on the immunoSEQ multiplex PCR assay. In its TCRdb copy, this immuneACCESS table keeps in-frame sequences only and misses some clones. Where compared with another copy, unresolved V genes explain less than half of these, and the others have no known cause. For this sample the table gives under 150,000 clones, of which about 92% were detected only once. The ten largest clones add up to around 5.4% of the sample. The source was peripheral blood, collected on day 0 of AZD1222 vaccination. Every receptor here comes from an adult in good health.

The chain has TRBV7-8 and TRBJ1-1; 10 bases are a match to TRBD1. The V segment lost 10 bases and the J segment 4 bases; nucleotides outside the gene matches: 9. Germline lookup yields CDR1 SGHVS and CDR2 FQNEAQ. The CDR3 runs to 14 residues. CDR3: CATLLDRGSTEAFF. CDR3 DNA: TGTGCCACCCTATTGGACAGGGGGAGCACTGAAGCTTTCTTT.

CDR3 DNA: TGCGCCAGCAGCCAAGAGGGTCACGGGGGCGCCTACAATGAGCAGTTCTTC. Its protein product is CASSQEGHGGAYNEQFF. The chain carries TRBV4-1 and TRBJ2-1; D may correspond to TRBD1 or TRBD2 (6 bases each). Trimming shortened V by 0 bases and J by 2 bases, and 14 bases separated the two germline ends. The CDR3 totals 17 residues. CDR1 MGHRA and CDR2 YSYEKL come from the germline V gene.

V is TRBV10-3 and J is TRBJ2-7; 11 bases map to TRBD2. CDR1 is ENHRY, CDR2 SYGVKD, per germline. The V gene end was trimmed by 4 bases and the J gene end by 1 base; junction bases not matched to a gene: 15. This CDR3 contains 19 residues. The DNA of the CDR3 is TGTGCCATCAGTGTAATTGGAGGGACTAGCGGATTAGGTTCCTACGAGCAGTACTTC. This sequence encodes CAISVIGGTSGLGSYEQYF.

This chain links TRBV19 with TRBJ2-7; TRBD2 agrees at 7 bases. The CDR3 has 15 amino acids. CDR1 is LNHDA, CDR2 SQIVND, per germline (reference sequence). The V gene end was trimmed by 3 bases and the J gene end by 3 bases; junction bases not matched to a gene: 8. The CDR3 region is CASSIRASGNYEQYF. The CDR3, as DNA: TGTGCCAGTAGTATTCGGGCTAGCGGAAACTACGAGCAGTACTTC.

The chain employs TRBV7-6 and TRBJ2-7, with a possible D match to TRBD2 (6 bases). The CDR3 is 15 amino acids. The V gene's germline CDR1 is SGHVS and CDR2 FNYEAQ. Between the trimmed V and J ends, which lost 5 bases and 6 bases, there was a span of 20 bases. CDR3 bases: TGTGCCAGCAGCCCTCAGTCCGCGGGGCTAGGCGAGCAGTACTTC. It translates to CASSPQSAGLGEQYF. The full variable domain, completed using reference TRBV7-6 and TRBJ2-7, is GAGVSQSPRYKVTKRGQDVALRCDPISGHVSLYWYRQALGQGPEFLTYFNYEAQQDKSGLPNDRFSAERPEGSISTLTIQRTEQRDSAMYRCASSPQSAGLGEQYFGPGTRLTVT.